The 27 T cell receptor beta chains listed next were all sequenced from one sample in a study of T-cell memory formation after mild COVID-19. TCRdb redid the calling of the 5' RACE reads with MiXCR, one entry per CDR3 protein. In the table there are some 120,000 distinct CDR3 sequences, approximately 5.9% of which are singletons. Sequencing input: PBMCs or a T cell subset sorted from them (not recorded which). The source is an adult woman who had mild COVID-19 (a few samples of this study predate the infection). Cell type and time point are not known.

The chain has TRBV29-1 and TRBJ2-7; D might be TRBD2 (6 bases). The CDR3 contains 14 residues. Trimming shortened V by 6 bases and J by 5 bases, and 20 bases separated the two germline ends. Germline V gives CDR1 SQVTM, CDR2 ANQGSEA. The CDR3 sequence is CSVAPGVAVNEQYF. As DNA, the CDR3 is TGCAGCGTCGCCCCGGGGGTAGCGGTAAACGAGCAGTACTTC.

This clonotype was detected ten times or more. V is TRBV20-1 and J is TRBJ1-5; 8 bases are a match to TRBD1. This CDR3 spans 13 amino acids. V shed 6 bases, J shed 5 bases, and the junction held 6 bases outside the gene matches. The germline gives CDR1 DFQATT, CDR2 SNEGSKA (reference sequence). Here the CDR3 reads CSARTGLHQPQHF. CDR3 nucleotide sequence: TGCAGTGCCAGGACAGGGCTACATCAGCCCCAGCATTTT.

The rearrangement joins TRBV7-9 to TRBJ2-1; D may correspond to TRBD1 or TRBD2 (5 bases each). V was pared by 2 bases and J by 3 bases, with 11 bases between. The CDR3 spans 15 residues. Germline assignment: CDR1 SEHNR and CDR2 FQNEAQ (reference sequence). The CDR3 DNA sequence: TGTGCCAGCAGCTTAACGAGGGGCCGCTACAATGAGCAGTTCTTC. Protein product: CASSLTRGRYNEQFF. The whole variable domain, remainder taken from reference TRBV7-9 and TRBJ2-1, is DTGVSQNPRHKITKRGQNVTFRCDPISEHNRLYWYRQTLGQGPEFLTYFQNEAQLEKSRLLSDRFSAERPKGSFSTLEIQRTEQGDSAMYLCASSLTRGRYNEQFFGPGTRLTVL.

This clonotype was detected only a few times. The chain couples TRBV7-3 to TRBJ2-3; D may be TRBD2 (5 bases). V lost 4 bases and J 9 bases, leaving 14 bases between the germline ends. Germline lookup yields CDR1 SGHTA and CDR2 FQGTGA. The CDR3 length is 13 residues. This chain's CDR3 is CASSSPADKTQYF. The CDR3 nucleotides are TGTGCCAGCAGCTCCCCAGCGGATAAGACGCAGTATTTT.

The chain links TRBV12-3 or TRBV12-4 to TRBJ1-1; D perhaps matches TRBD1 (5 bases). The CDR3 sequence is 15 residues long. V was cut by 3 bases and J by 1 base, with 12 bases left in between. CDR3 region: CASSFRGSGNTEAFF. DNA of the CDR3: TGTGCCAGCAGTTTCCGGGGGTCGGGGAACACTGAAGCTTTCTTT.

This clonotype was observed a few times. The chain links TRBV12-3 or TRBV12-4 to TRBJ1-2; D gene ambiguous. The V end lost 4 bases, the J end lost 0 bases, and 15 bases lay between the germline ends. The CDR3 loop spans 16 amino acids. The CDR3 protein is CASSWTGSRANYGYTF. CDR3 nucleotides: TGTGCCAGCAGTTGGACGGGGTCGCGGGCTAACTATGGCTACACCTTC.

This clonotype was counted many times. CDR3 in amino acids: CASSQLADDYNEQFF. As DNA, the CDR3 is TGTGCCAGCAGTCAACTAGCGGATGACTACAATGAGCAGTTCTTC. This chain connects TRBV12-3 or TRBV12-4 to TRBJ2-1; 8 bases align to TRBD2. This CDR3 has 15 amino acids. Germline trimming cut 5 bases from V and 3 bases from J; bases unmatched to any gene: 6.

The chain joins TRBV12-3 or TRBV12-4 to TRBJ1-3; 8 bases agree with TRBD1. The CDR3 contains 15 residues. V shed 5 bases, J shed 0 bases, and the junction held 3 bases outside the gene matches. In DNA, the CDR3 is TGTGCCAGCAGTCGACAGGGGATCTCTGGAAACACCATATATTTT. It encodes CASSRQGISGNTIYF.

The table lists this clonotype with many counts. The chain has TRBV6-6 and TRBJ2-7; 12 positions agree with TRBD2. Germline assignment: CDR1 MNHNY and CDR2 SVGAGI (reference sequence). This CDR3 is built from 14 residues. V was clipped by 5 bases and J by 6 bases; unmatched bases: 5. CDR3 region: CASSQLAGGGEQYF. The CDR3 bases are TGTGCCAGCAGTCAACTAGCGGGAGGTGGCGAGCAGTACTTC.

The rearrangement uses TRBV29-1 and TRBJ1-2, with 9 bases lining up with TRBD1. With 3 bases clipped from V and 3 bases from J, the junction kept 5 bases outside the gene matches. This CDR3 spans 14 amino acids. Germline CDR1 is SQVTM and CDR2 is ANQGSEA. The CDR3 region has the DNA TGCAGCGTTGAGTACAGGGGGCCCGACTATGGCTACACCTTC. This translates into CSVEYRGPDYGYTF.

In its sample, this clonotype was seen a few times. The CDR3: CASSPLAGLNIQYF. The CDR3 DNA reads as TGCGCCAGCAGCCCTCTAGCGGGACTAAACATTCAGTACTTC. The chain has TRBV5-1 and TRBJ2-4; 9 bases agree with TRBD2. V lost 4 bases and J lost 6; bases outside the gene matches: 5. CDR1 and CDR2 from the germline V gene are SGHRS and YFSETQ. This CDR3 comprises 14 residues. Full variable domain (remainder filled in from reference TRBV5-1 and TRBJ2-4): KAGVTQTPRYLIKTRGQQVTLSCSPISGHRSVSWYQQTPGQGLQFLFEYFSETQRNKGNFPGRFSGRQFSNSRSEMNVSTLELGDSALYLCASSPLAGLNIQYFGAGTRLSVL.

The CDR3 DNA reads as TGCAGTGCTAGGACTCATTCGAACACCGGGGAGCTGTTTTTT. This sequence encodes CSARTHSNTGELFF. The chain combines TRBV20-1 with TRBJ2-2; no firm D call. V dropped 3 bases and J dropped 0 bases, with 8 bases sitting between them. Per the germline V gene, CDR1 is DFQATT and CDR2 is SNEGSKA (reference sequence). This CDR3 spans 14 amino acids.

The genes are TRBV6-1 and TRBJ1-4; D perhaps matches TRBD1 (5 bases). CDR3 length equals 15 residues. Looked up from germline, CDR1 is MNHNS and CDR2 is SASEGT. The germline V and J ends were trimmed by 3 bases and 5 bases, with 13 bases remaining between them. The DNA of the CDR3 is TGTGCCAGCAGTGAGGGGCAAAATAGGAATGAAAAACTGTTTTTT. This codes for CASSEGQNRNEKLFF.

This clonotype has more than one count but fewer than ten. This chain links TRBV18 with TRBJ1-1, with 8 bases identical to TRBD1. The V segment lost 4 bases and the J segment 0 bases; nucleotides outside the gene matches: 4. From germline, CDR1 is KGHSH and CDR2 LQKENI. The CDR3 runs to 15 residues. DNA of the CDR3: TGTGCCAGCTCACAGGACAGGGCGTTGAACACTGAAGCTTTCTTT. As protein: CASSQDRALNTEAFF.

J is TRBJ1-3 and V is TRBV5-5; D remains unclear. CDR1 is SGHKS, CDR2 YYEKEE, per germline (reference sequence). The germline V and J ends were trimmed by 2 bases and 0 bases, with 15 bases remaining between them. This CDR3 contains 17 residues. CDR3 region: CASSFRPTGNSGNTIYF. CDR3 DNA sequence: TGTGCCAGCAGCTTCAGACCGACGGGTAACTCTGGAAACACCATATATTTT.

This clonotype was picked up many times. The V gene is TRBV5-1, the J gene TRBJ2-2; D is unresolved. V was shortened by 3 bases and J by 0 bases, with 3 bases between the two germline ends. The CDR3 is made up of 13 amino acids. Germline values: CDR1 SGHRS, CDR2 YFSETQ. CDR3 DNA: TGCGCCAGCAGCTACCCGAACACCGGGGAGCTGTTTTTT. As protein: CASSYPNTGELFF. The full variable domain, its missing parts supplied by reference TRBV5-1 and TRBJ2-2, is KAGVTQTPRYLIKTRGQQVTLSCSPISGHRSVSWYQQTPGQGLQFLFEYFSETQRNKGNFPGRFSGRQFSNSRSEMNVSTLELGDSALYLCASSYPNTGELFFGEGSRLTVL.

This clonotype has ten or more counts. CDR3 sequence (DNA): TGTGCCACCAGCACACGAGCGGGAGAAGAGACCCAGTACTTC. Translating gives CATSTRAGEETQYF. The chain is built from TRBV15 and TRBJ2-5; 8 bases fit TRBD2. The germline V gene has CDR1 LNHNV and CDR2 YYDKDF (reference sequence). V dropped 4 bases and J dropped 3; count of bases not matched to a gene: 4. This CDR3 has 14 residues.

This clonotype was counted many times. This rearrangement joins TRBV7-9 to TRBJ1-1, with 7 positions matching TRBD1. V gave up 4 bases and J gave up 4 bases; unmatched junction bases: 9. Per germline, CDR1 SEHNR and CDR2 FQNEAQ (reference sequence). The CDR3 length is 15 residues. Written as DNA, the CDR3 is TGTGCCAGCAGCTCCCAGGGAGGGGGCCGCACTGAAGCTTTCTTT. Translated: CASSSQGGGRTEAFF.

The rearrangement uses TRBV14 and TRBJ2-2; 8 nucleotides line up with TRBD1. The germline CDR1 and CDR2 sequences are SGHDN and FVKESK. The CDR3 totals 16 residues. V lost 3 bases to trimming and J lost 0 bases; unmatched junction nucleotides: 3. CDR3 nucleotide sequence: TGTGCCAGCAGCCAGGCGGGACAGGCGAACACCGGGGAGCTGTTTTTT. It yields the protein CASSQAGQANTGELFF.

This sequence joins TRBV7-3 and TRBJ2-5; D gene uncertain. V dropped 5 bases and J dropped 1 base, with 11 bases sitting between them. Germline V lookup: CDR1 SGHTA, CDR2 FQGTGA. The CDR3 totals 14 residues. This CDR3 is CASSPGIAQETQYF. In nucleotides, the CDR3 is TGTGCCAGCAGCCCCGGTATAGCCCAAGAGACCCAGTACTTC.

This clonotype appeared many times. The chain links TRBV7-8 to TRBJ2-2, with D tentatively TRBD1 or TRBD2 (6 bases each). V shed 5 bases and J shed 0 bases, with 10 bases lying between them. CDR1 SGHVS and CDR2 FQNEAQ come from the germline V gene. The CDR3 covers 15 residues. The CDR3 reads CASSGGQANTGELFF. The CDR3 nucleotides are TGTGCCAGCAGCGGGGGGCAAGCGAACACCGGGGAGCTGTTTTTT.

This clonotype was detected ten times or more. The chain combines TRBV7-9 with TRBJ2-7; weak D call: TRBD2 (7 bases). The CDR3 has 15 amino acids. CDR1 is SEHNR and CDR2 is FQNEAQ in the germline V gene (reference sequence). The V and J ends lost 2 bases and 5 bases respectively, with 16 bases between them. The CDR3 region is CASSLNSGGYNEQYF. CDR3 coding DNA: TGTGCCAGCAGCTTAAACTCGGGGGGCTACAACGAGCAGTACTTC.

This clonotype showed up just a few times. This chain joins TRBV7-2 and TRBJ2-7; TRBD2 aligns across 11 bases. Germline V lookup: CDR1 SGHTA, CDR2 FQGNSA. This CDR3 has 14 residues. Trimming at V came to 3 bases and at J to 6 bases, leaving 4 bases not matched to a gene. CDR3 coding DNA: TGTGCCAGCAGCTTGGGACTAGCGGTAACCGAGCAGTACTTC. As protein: CASSLGLAVTEQYF.

This clonotype was picked up a small number of times. The genes are TRBV12-3 or TRBV12-4 and TRBJ2-1; 9 bases are a match to TRBD1. With V trimmed by 4 bases and J by 13 bases, 8 bases remained unmatched. This CDR3 is 13 amino acids long. The CDR3 region has the DNA TGTGCCAGCAGTTCATCAGGACAGGGGCTTCAGTTCTTC. Translating it yields CASSSSGQGLQFF.

The chain couples TRBV7-9 to TRBJ1-3; possibly TRBD1 for D (6 bases). Deletions cut 1 base from V and 0 bases from J, with 10 bases between. CDR3 length: 16 residues. Looked up from germline, CDR1 is SEHNR and CDR2 is FQNEAQ (reference sequence). The CDR3, as DNA: TGTGCCAGCAGCTTAGGGACAGTCCCCTCTGGAAACACCATATATTTT. It is translated as CASSLGTVPSGNTIYF. The full variable domain, rest sourced from reference TRBV7-9 and TRBJ1-3, is DTGVSQNPRHKITKRGQNVTFRCDPISEHNRLYWYRQTLGQGPEFLTYFQNEAQLEKSRLLSDRFSAERPKGSFSTLEIQRTEQGDSAMYLCASSLGTVPSGNTIYFGEGSWLTVV.

This clonotype occurred a few times. V and J are TRBV10-3 and TRBJ1-1, with D perhaps matching TRBD1 (5 bases). Germline CDR1 is ENHRY and CDR2 is SYGVKD. Trimming stripped 0 bases from V and 5 bases from J, with 19 bases between. The CDR3 sequence is 17 residues long. CDR3 nucleotides: TGTGCCATCAGTGAGTCGATCTCACGGGGCGCGGGGACTGAAGCTTTCTTT. It specifies CAISESISRGAGTEAFF.

On this clonotype itself: Being one base from a much bigger clone, this may be a read error. This chain uses TRBV24-1 with TRBJ1-1; no reliable D call. The CDR3 runs 15 residues. Germline lookup yields CDR1 KGHDR and CDR2 SFDVKD. CDR3 protein: CATSDPNGGNNEAFF. For the CDR3, the DNA is TGTGCCACCAGTGATCCGAATGGAGGGAACAATGAAGCTTTCTTT.